The 25 T cell receptor beta chains below come from one sample, sequenced in a study of blood T cell repertoires in COVID-19 (dated by TCRdb to the early 2020s). Library creation used the immunoSEQ multiplex PCR assay. Here the immuneACCESS table is served through TCRdb, limited to in-frame sequences with V and J called. Missing clones are a known gap in these copies; in checked studies unresolved V genes cover under half, and the rest lacks a known reason. This sample comprises 95,000 or so clones, roughly 80% of them detected only once. The ten largest clones take up 4.5% to 5.5% of the sample. Sequencing was performed on peripheral blood. The receptors stem from a man older than 75 with COVID-19, enrolled during active disease.

The chain uses TRBV7-3 and TRBJ2-3; D is possibly TRBD1 (5 bases). Germline lookup yields CDR1 SGHTA and CDR2 FQGTGA. V was clipped by 5 bases and J by 4 bases, with 16 bases between them. The CDR3 is made up of 15 amino acids. CDR3 sequence: CASSDTGARSDTQYF. As DNA, the CDR3 is TGTGCCAGCAGCGACACTGGGGCCAGATCAGATACGCAGTATTTT.

The chain links TRBV10-3 to TRBJ2-3, with 7 bases aligning to TRBD2. The CDR3 is 15 residues long. The junction had 11 bases not matched to a gene; V was cut back by 7 bases and J by 4 bases. Germline assignment: CDR1 ENHRY and CDR2 SYGVKD. The CDR3: CAIKADLAGADTQYF. The DNA of the CDR3 is TGTGCCATCAAGGCCGACTTAGCGGGTGCAGATACGCAGTATTTT.

The CDR3 sequence is CASSLISRGEQYF. CDR3 nucleotide sequence: TGTGCCAGCAGTTTGATTAGTAGGGGCGAGCAGTACTTC. The chain recombines TRBV27 with TRBJ2-7; D is perhaps TRBD1 (5 bases). Germline CDR1 and CDR2: MNHEY and SMNVEV (reference sequence). The length of the CDR3 is 13 residues. V lost 3 bases and J 6 bases, leaving 12 bases between the germline ends.

V and J are TRBV27 and TRBJ2-6; unclear D gene. The germline CDR1 and CDR2 sequences are MNHEY and SMNVEV (reference sequence). The CDR3 is made up of 17 amino acids. The V gene lost 4 bases and the J gene lost 0 bases, with 13 bases spanning the gap. The CDR3 loop reads CASSSPFTASGANVLTF. CDR3 DNA: TGTGCCAGCAGTTCACCATTCACAGCCTCTGGGGCCAACGTCCTGACTTTC.

The chain couples TRBV14 to TRBJ2-2, with 8 bases that match TRBD1. There are 13 residues in the CDR3. With 6 bases clipped from V and 5 bases from J, the junction kept 2 bases outside the gene matches. Germline loops: CDR1 SGHDN, CDR2 FVKESK. The CDR3 DNA is TGTGCCAGCAGACGACAGGGGACCGGGGAGCTGTTTTTT. Translated: CASRRQGTGELFF.

The rearrangement links TRBV9 to TRBJ2-7, with 9 bases lining up with TRBD2. V was clipped by 0 bases and J by 2 bases; unmatched bases: 3. CDR1 is SGDLS, CDR2 YYNGEE, per germline. The CDR3 loop spans 15 amino acids. CDR3 in amino acids: CASSVGLAEAYEQYF. CDR3 DNA: TGTGCCAGCAGCGTAGGACTAGCGGAAGCCTACGAGCAGTACTTC. Based on the CDR3 plus reference TRBV9 and TRBJ2-7, the full variable domain is DSGVTQTPKHLITATGQRVTLRCSPRSGDLSVYWYQQSLDQGLQFLIQYYNGEERAKGNILERFSAQQFPDLHSELNLSSLELGDSALYFCASSVGLAEAYEQYFGPGTRLTVT.

The chain is built from TRBV6-6 and TRBJ1-6; 7 positions match TRBD1. Trimming removed 4 bases from V and 7 bases from J; junction bases left unmatched: 4. Germline V lookup: CDR1 MNHNY, CDR2 SVGAGI (reference sequence). The CDR3 totals 14 residues. The CDR3 coding sequence is TGTGCCAGCAGTTCCGGGACAGTCAATTCACCCCTCCACTTT. This codes for CASSSGTVNSPLHF.

The genes are TRBV6-5 and TRBJ1-2, with D perhaps matching TRBD1 (6 bases). Per germline, CDR1 MNHEY and CDR2 SVGAGI. The ends were cut back, 8 bases at V and 4 bases at J, with 8 bases in the middle. The CDR3 totals 11 residues. CDR3 region: CASSGVYGYTF. DNA for the CDR3: TGTGCCAGCTCAGGGGTCTATGGCTACACCTTC.

The gene calls are TRBV24-1 and TRBJ1-5; perhaps TRBD1 as D (6 bases). Trimming stripped 3 bases from V and 4 bases from J, with 15 bases between. The V gene's germline CDR1 is KGHDR and CDR2 SFDVKD. The CDR3 is 16 residues long. The CDR3 bases are TGTGCCACCAGTGATACAGGGACGTTTTGGAATCAGCCCCAGCATTTT. Its protein product is CATSDTGTFWNQPQHF.

The V and J genes are TRBV28 and TRBJ2-3; 8 bases are shared with TRBD1. Unmatched junction bases numbered 11, after V lost 8 bases and J lost 4 bases. Germline-derived CDR1 and CDR2 are MDHEN and SYDVKM. This CDR3 region has 15 residues. CDR3: CASCKNRGIADTQYF. The CDR3 region has the DNA TGTGCCAGCTGCAAGAACAGGGGGATCGCAGATACGCAGTATTTT.

This sequence joins TRBV18 and TRBJ1-1; 7 positions match TRBD1. The CDR3 runs to 14 residues. Losses at the gene ends were 6 bases for V and 4 bases for J; bases not matched to a gene: 8. The germline V gene has CDR1 KGHSH and CDR2 LQKENI. The CDR3: CASSATGAGTEAFF. CDR3 sequence (DNA): TGTGCCAGCTCGGCCACAGGGGCGGGCACTGAAGCTTTCTTT. Based on the CDR3 plus reference TRBV18 and TRBJ1-1, the full variable domain is NAGVMQNPRHLVRRRGQEARLRCSPMKGHSHVYWYRQLPEEGLKFMVYLQKENIIDESGMPKERFSAEFPKEGPSILRIQQVVRGDSAAYFCASSATGAGTEAFFGQGTRLTVV.

Here the CDR3 reads CSGGARDGYTF. CDR3 in DNA: TGCAGCGGCGGGGCACGGGATGGCTACACCTTC. V is TRBV29-1 and J is TRBJ1-2; maybe TRBD1 (5 bases). CDR3 length: 11 residues. Germline lookup yields CDR1 SQVTM and CDR2 ANQGSEA. V dropped 7 bases and J dropped 6 bases, with 12 bases sitting between them.

The J gene is TRBJ2-2, the V gene TRBV11-3; possibly TRBD2 for D (7 bases). V was pared by 8 bases and J by 5 bases, with 9 bases between. Germline V CDR1 and CDR2: SGHNT, YENEEA. This CDR3 comprises 12 residues. The CDR3 loop reads CASGRGTGELFF. The CDR3 region has the DNA TGTGCCAGCGGGAGGGGGACCGGGGAGCTGTTTTTT.

V usage is TRBV4-1 and J usage is TRBJ2-7; 10 bases fit TRBD1. The CDR3 runs 15 residues. J was trimmed by 4 bases and V by 4 bases; bases with no gene match: 7. Germline V gene lookup returns CDR1 MGHRA and CDR2 YSYEKL. The CDR3 DNA is TGCGCCAGCAGCCCTCTTAGGACAGGGGGATACGAGCAGTACTTC. Protein product: CASSPLRTGGYEQYF.

This chain connects TRBV30 to TRBJ2-7; 8 nucleotides agree with TRBD1. Germline CDR1 GTSNPN, CDR2 SVGIG (reference sequence). The CDR3 runs 16 residues. The V and J ends lost 1 base and 0 bases, in that order; junction bases with no gene match: 8. The CDR3, as DNA: TGTGCCTGGAGTGACCTATCCGGGACAGGCTCCTACGAGCAGTACTTC. Residues: CAWSDLSGTGSYEQYF.

CDR3 protein: CASSQRDREADTQYF. CDR3 sequence (DNA): TGTGCCAGCAGCCAGCGGGACAGGGAAGCAGATACGCAGTATTTT. The chain has TRBV4-2 and TRBJ2-3; the match to TRBD1 covers 9 bases. Germline V CDR1 and CDR2: LGHNA, YNFKEQ. Trimming cost V 3 bases and J 4 bases; bases outside gene matches: 5. This CDR3 spans 15 amino acids.

The chain links TRBV28 to TRBJ2-7; 10 nucleotides align to TRBD2. The CDR3 contains 16 residues. Trimming at V came to 5 bases and at J to 3 bases, leaving 10 bases not matched to a gene. Germline CDR1 is MDHEN and CDR2 is SYDVKM. CDR3 nucleotides: TGTGCCAGCAGTGCAGCCGGGACTAGCGCTCTCTACGAGCAGTACTTC. Its translation: CASSAAGTSALYEQYF. The whole variable domain, filled in from reference TRBV28 and TRBJ2-7, reads DVKVTQSSRYLVKRTGEKVFLECVQDMDHENMFWYRQDPGLGLRLIYFSYDVKMKEKGDIPEGYSVSREKKERFSLILESASTNQTSMYLCASSAAGTSALYEQYFGPGTRLTVT.

In nucleotides, the CDR3 is TGTGCCAGCAGGAATAGCGGGAGGGGCACAGATACGCAGTATTTT. Protein sequence: CASRNSGRGTDTQYF. The chain joins TRBV6-4 to TRBJ2-3; 11 nucleotides align to TRBD2. Germline V gene lookup returns CDR1 MRHNA and CDR2 SNTAGT. The CDR3 is 15 residues long. V lost 6 bases to trimming and J lost 1 base; unmatched junction nucleotides: 3.

The chain combines TRBV19 with TRBJ1-1; 11 nucleotides match TRBD1. Germline V lookup: CDR1 LNHDA, CDR2 SQIVND (reference sequence). The CDR3 has 15 residues. Germline trimming cut 6 bases from V and 5 bases from J; bases unmatched to any gene: 8. CDR3 loop: CASRGRTGGRTEAFF. In nucleotides, the CDR3 is TGTGCCAGTAGAGGGAGGACAGGGGGCCGTACTGAAGCTTTCTTT. Supplemented by reference TRBV19 and TRBJ1-1, the full variable domain reads DGGITQSPKYLFRKEGQNVTLSCEQNLNHDAMYWYRQDPGQGLRLIYYSQIVNDFQKGDIAEGYSVSREKKESFPLTVTSAQKNPTAFYLCASRGRTGGRTEAFFGQGTRLTVV.

This clone was seen only once. The chain uses TRBV18 and TRBJ2-7, with a weak D call TRBD1 (6 bases). There are 14 residues in the CDR3. CDR1 is KGHSH, CDR2 LQKENI, per germline. The V end lost 3 bases, the J end lost 6 bases, and 15 bases lay between the germline ends. CDR3 DNA: TGTGCCAGCTCACCTAATCCGGCAGGGGCCGAGCAGTACTTC. The encoded protein is CASSPNPAGAEQYF.

The rearrangement uses TRBV11-3 and TRBJ2-1; 7 positions match TRBD1. The CDR3 extends over 14 amino acids. V shed 3 bases and J 4 bases; nucleotides not matched to a gene: 3. Germline assignment: CDR1 SGHNT and CDR2 YENEEA. The CDR3 DNA is TGTGCCAGCAGCTTCGGACAGGAATACAATGAGCAGTTCTTC. Its translation: CASSFGQEYNEQFF.

This chain uses TRBV27 with TRBJ2-1; 14 nucleotides match TRBD2. Trimming took 6 bases from V and 0 from J; bases not matched to a gene: 1. This CDR3 spans 16 amino acids. CDR1 and CDR2 (germline): MNHEY, SMNVEV (reference sequence). The CDR3 here is CASRGTSGSSYNEQFF. The CDR3 nucleotides are TGTGCCAGCAGAGGGACTAGCGGGAGCTCCTACAATGAGCAGTTCTTC.

The chain is built from TRBV3-1 (or the pseudogene TRBV3-2) and TRBJ2-4; 13 positions agree with TRBD2. The ends lost 1 base at V and 4 bases at J; junction bases unmatched: 4. The CDR3 runs 17 residues. Germline loops: CDR1 LGHDT, CDR2 YNNKEL (reference sequence). This CDR3 reads CASSQGLAGGQKNIQYF. The DNA for the CDR3 is TGTGCCAGCAGCCAAGGACTAGCGGGGGGTCAAAAAAACATTCAGTACTTC.

The V call is TRBV7-8, the J call TRBJ2-3, with D tentatively TRBD1 (5 bases). The V end was cut by 0 bases, the J end by 5 bases, with 15 bases between. CDR1 and CDR2 (germline): SGHVS, FQNEAQ. The length of the CDR3 is 16 residues. The DNA for the CDR3 is TGTGCCAGCAGCTTAGCGAGGAGTTCTCAGGGAGATACGCAGTATTTT. Residues: CASSLARSSQGDTQYF.

This clone appeared a single time. The chain combines TRBV27 with TRBJ2-1; 8 bases are a match to TRBD1. CDR1 and CDR2 from the germline V gene are MNHEY and SMNVEV (reference sequence). The junction had 5 bases not matched to a gene; V was cut back by 5 bases and J by 2 bases. This CDR3 is 15 amino acids long. The CDR3 region is CASSTGQGPYNEQFF. CDR3 nucleotide sequence: TGTGCCAGCAGTACCGGACAGGGACCCTACAATGAGCAGTTCTTC.